The 2 T cell receptor beta chains below come from one sample, sequenced in a study of shared clonotypes between healthy human individuals. The method was immunoSEQ multiplex PCR; TCRdb's version includes in-frame clones alone and lacks a portion of them. Of about 1,800,000 clones in the sample, about 95% were seen once. Terminally differentiated effector memory CD45RA+ cells were excluded from the naive CD8 cells, which were CD45RO-negative and positively selected for CCR7. The specimen was naive CD8+ T cells sorted from blood. The receptors originated from a man younger than 35 in good health.

The chain is built from TRBV7-9 and TRBJ2-7; possibly TRBD1 or TRBD2 for D (5 bases each). CDR1 and CDR2 from the germline V gene are SEHNR and FQNEAQ (reference sequence). The CDR3 spans 16 residues. V lost 6 bases and J lost 9, with 27 bases in between. CDR3 sequence (DNA): TGTGCCAGCAGTCATGAGGGGCAAATTCTCCACGAGCGGCAGTACTTC. Translation gives CASSHEGQILHERQYF.

This chain joins TRBV28 and TRBJ2-3, with D perhaps given as TRBD1 or TRBD2 (6 bases each). V lost 1 base, J lost 3 bases, and 14 bases lay in between. CDR3 size: 16 residues. Germline CDR1 reads MDHEN; CDR2 reads SYDVKM. CDR3 sequence reads: CASSLSGGGFTDTQYF. In nucleotides, the CDR3 is TGTGCCAGCAGTTTATCAGGAGGGGGATTTACAGATACGCAGTATTTT.